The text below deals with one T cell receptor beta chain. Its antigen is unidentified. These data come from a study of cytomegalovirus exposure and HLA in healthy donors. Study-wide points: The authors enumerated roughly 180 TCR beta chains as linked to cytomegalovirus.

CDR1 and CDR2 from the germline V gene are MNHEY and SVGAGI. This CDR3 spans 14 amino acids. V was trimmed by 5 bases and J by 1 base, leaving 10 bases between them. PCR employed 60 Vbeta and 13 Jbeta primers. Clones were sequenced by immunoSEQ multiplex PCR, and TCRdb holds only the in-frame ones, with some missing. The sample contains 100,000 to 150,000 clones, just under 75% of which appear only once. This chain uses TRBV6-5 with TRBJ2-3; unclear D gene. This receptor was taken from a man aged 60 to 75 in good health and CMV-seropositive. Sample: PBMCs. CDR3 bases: TGTGCCAGCAGTCCGCGAGCCCGCACAGATACGCAGTATTTT. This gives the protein CASSPRARTDTQYF.